This TCR beta chain was retrieved from a study of shared clonotypes between healthy human individuals. Sequenced by immunoSEQ multiplex PCR; TCRdb stores in-frame clones only, minus some. The repertoire holds about a million clones, with over 60% as singletons. Germline V gives CDR1 SGHRS, CDR2 YFSETQ. J lost 8 bases, V lost 0 bases, and 4 bases had no gene match. This CDR3 is 15 amino acids long. The sequenced sample consisted of memory CD4+ T cells sorted from blood. Regarding subset: CD45RA-negative fraction. The V and J genes are TRBV5-1 and TRBJ2-1; 11 nucleotides agree with TRBD2. This TCR derives from a man aged 18 to 29 in good health. DNA for the CDR3: TGCGCCAGCAGCTTGGCTTTAGCGGGAGGGGATGAGCAGTTCTTC. This gives the protein CASSLALAGGDEQFF.